Listed here are 13 T cell receptor beta chains from one sample, sequenced in a study of blood T cell repertoires in COVID-19. TCRdb keeps only in-frame clones here, not all; method: immunoSEQ multiplex PCR. This table has about 150,000 clones, roughly 84% appearing once. Sequenced sample: peripheral blood. The receptors derive from a man between 65 and 79 years old with acute or convalescent COVID-19.

The chain links TRBV28 to TRBJ2-7, with 8 nucleotides matching TRBD1. Germline V gene data show CDR1 as MDHEN and CDR2 as SYDVKM. V dropped 5 bases and J dropped 2; count of bases not matched to a gene: 5. The CDR3 sequence is 14 residues long. The CDR3 nucleotides are TGTGCCAGCAGTCTCCCGGACAGGGCCTACGAGCAGTACTTC. Amino acid sequence: CASSLPDRAYEQYF. Combining the CDR3 with reference TRBV28 and TRBJ2-7 gives the whole variable domain DVKVTQSSRYLVKRTGEKVFLECVQDMDHENMFWYRQDPGLGLRLIYFSYDVKMKEKGDIPEGYSVSREKKERFSLILESASTNQTSMYLCASSLPDRAYEQYFGPGTRLTVT.

The chain links TRBV6-5 to TRBJ2-7; a possible D gene is TRBD2 (6 bases). Germline loops: CDR1 MNHEY, CDR2 SVGAGI. V was clipped by 0 bases and J by 0 bases, with 12 bases between them. The CDR3 runs 16 residues. This CDR3 reads CASSYSAGGLSYEQYF. The CDR3 nucleotides read TGTGCCAGCAGTTACTCAGCCGGGGGTCTCTCCTACGAGCAGTACTTC.

The chain combines TRBV3-1 (or the pseudogene TRBV3-2) with TRBJ2-1, with 9 bases identical to TRBD2. V lost 3 bases and J lost 6; bases outside the gene matches: 9. Germline V lookup: CDR1 LGHDT, CDR2 YNNKEL (reference sequence). The CDR3 is 16 residues long. The CDR3: CASSHESGGKLNEQFF. Written as DNA, the CDR3 is TGTGCCAGCAGCCACGAAAGCGGGGGGAAACTCAATGAGCAGTTCTTC.

The chain uses TRBV5-1 and TRBJ2-2; 7 bases agree with TRBD1. With 3 bases clipped from V and 5 bases from J, the junction kept 4 bases outside the gene matches. The CDR3 runs 14 residues. CDR1 is SGHRS and CDR2 is YFSETQ in the germline V gene. In nucleotides, the CDR3 is TGCGCCAGCAGCTCGACAGGGTCAACCGGGGAGCTGTTTTTT. Translated, it gives CASSSTGSTGELFF.

The chain carries TRBV6-5 and TRBJ2-1; 9 nucleotides agree with TRBD2. The CDR3 length is 14 residues. Per the germline V gene, CDR1 is MNHEY and CDR2 is SVGAGI. With 7 bases clipped from V and 0 bases from J, the junction kept 1 base outside the gene matches. In nucleotides, the CDR3 is TGTGCCAGCAAGCGGGGGGCCTCCTACAATGAGCAGTTCTTC. Translation gives CASKRGASYNEQFF.

Written as DNA, the CDR3 is TGTGCCAGCAGCTCCCGTAGCGGCTCCTACAATGAGCAGTTCTTC. Amino acid sequence: CASSSRSGSYNEQFF. This chain connects TRBV11-2 to TRBJ2-1; tentatively, D is TRBD2 (6 bases). Trimming stripped 4 bases from V and 0 bases from J, with 10 bases between. The CDR3 has 15 amino acids. Per germline, CDR1 SGHAT and CDR2 FQNNGV.

The chain combines TRBV7-3 with TRBJ1-2; TRBD1 might be the D (5 bases). This CDR3 is built from 17 residues. The ends were cut back, 1 base at V and 8 bases at J, with 23 bases in the middle. Germline loops: CDR1 SGHTA, CDR2 FQGTGA. The CDR3 is CASSLKAGGSTISGYTF. CDR3 sequence (DNA): TGTGCCAGCAGCTTAAAAGCCGGGGGAAGTACTATTTCCGGCTACACCTTC.

DNA for the CDR3: TGTGCCAGCAGTTTGGGGAGTAGGATCTACGAGCAGTACTTC. This translates into CASSLGSRIYEQYF. The rearrangement joins TRBV28 to TRBJ2-7; TRBD2 might be the D (5 bases). The CDR3 consists of 14 residues. Germline lookup yields CDR1 MDHEN and CDR2 SYDVKM. V gave up 3 bases and J gave up 3 bases, with 12 bases separating them. Full variable domain (outside the CDR3, taken from reference TRBV28 and TRBJ2-7): DVKVTQSSRYLVKRTGEKVFLECVQDMDHENMFWYRQDPGLGLRLIYFSYDVKMKEKGDIPEGYSVSREKKERFSLILESASTNQTSMYLCASSLGSRIYEQYFGPGTRLTVT.

V usage is TRBV21-1 and J usage is TRBJ1-5; TRBD1, as called in the table, went unchecked against the DNA. TRBV21-1 counts as a pseudogene. This CDR3 has 20 residues. The CDR3 region has the DNA TGTGCCAGCAGCAACCCCGACCCCCTTAAGACAGAAACTATCAATCAGCCCCAGCATTTT. Translation: CASSNPDPLKTETINQPQHF.

J is TRBJ2-7 and V is TRBV2; 15 bases line up with TRBD2. Germline trimming cut 6 bases from V and 6 bases from J; bases unmatched to any gene: 6. This CDR3 comprises 15 residues. The V gene's germline CDR1 is SNHLY and CDR2 FYNNEI. The CDR3 sequence is CASSGLAGGRGEQYF. Written as DNA, the CDR3 is TGTGCCAGCAGCGGACTAGCGGGGGGGCGTGGCGAGCAGTACTTC.

This chain connects TRBV30 to TRBJ1-5; a possible D gene is TRBD1 (6 bases). Looked up from germline, CDR1 is GTSNPN and CDR2 is SVGIG (reference sequence). Trimming cost V 1 base and J 0 bases, with 13 bases left between them. The CDR3 runs to 16 residues. For the CDR3, the DNA is TGTGCCTGGAGTGGGGAGGGGGGTCTTAGCAATCAGCCCCAGCATTTT. It yields the protein CAWSGEGGLSNQPQHF.

This clone was picked up many times. This rearrangement joins TRBV7-2 to TRBJ2-6; 11 bases align to TRBD2. This CDR3 has 18 amino acids. Trimming cost V 1 base and J 0 bases; bases outside gene matches: 2. Germline CDR1 is SGHTA and CDR2 is FQGNSA. CDR3 sequence reads: CASSLVLAGASGANVLTF. CDR3 in DNA: TGTGCCAGCAGCTTAGTACTAGCGGGGGCCTCTGGGGCCAACGTCCTGACTTTC.

The gene calls are TRBV7-2 and TRBJ2-1; 9 nucleotides align to TRBD2. Germline trimming cut 4 bases from V and 12 bases from J; bases unmatched to any gene: 10. There are 14 residues in the CDR3. Germline V gene data show CDR1 as SGHTA and CDR2 as FQGNSA. The CDR3 spells CASSSRTSVGTQFF. The DNA for the CDR3 is TGTGCCAGCAGCTCAAGGACTAGCGTCGGAACGCAGTTCTTC.